Following are 10 T cell receptor beta chains from one sample sequenced in a study of blood T cell repertoires in COVID-19. Profiling relied on immunoSEQ multiplex PCR, and the TCRdb table lists in-frame clones only, not all of them. The data contain around 40,000 clones, around 86% of them singletons. Input material: peripheral blood. The origin of the receptors is a man aged 50-59 years with active or convalescent COVID-19.

As concerns this clone: Relative to the germline gene, one junction end is altered; a read error may explain this. The chain recombines TRBV7-3 with TRBJ1-1, with D maybe TRBD1 (5 bases). CDR3 length: 17 residues. Germline CDR1 reads SGHTA; CDR2 reads FQGTGA. The CDR3 protein is CASSPGGGGMGVTEAFF. As DNA, the CDR3 is TGCGCCAGCAGCCCGGGAGGCGGGGGGATGGGGGTTACTGAAGCTTTCTTT.

V usage is TRBV27 and J usage is TRBJ1-5; TRBD1 matches 8 bases. The length of the CDR3 is 14 residues. The J segment lost 1 base and the V segment lost 4 bases, leaving 0 bases of the junction unmatched. Germline V gene sequence: CDR1 MNHEY, CDR2 SMNVEV (reference sequence). The CDR3 DNA is TGTGCCAGCAGTTACAGGGGGAGCAATCAGCCCCAGCATTTT. It specifies CASSYRGSNQPQHF.

J is TRBJ1-2 and V is TRBV12-3 or TRBV12-4; D gene unclear. The V gene lost 1 base and the J gene lost 7 bases, with 7 bases spanning the gap. This CDR3 spans 12 amino acids. CDR3 residues: CASSLEQSGYTF. The CDR3 DNA reads TGTGCCAGCAGTTTAGAACAGAGTGGCTACACCTTC.

J is TRBJ1-4 and V is TRBV7-8, with a weak D call TRBD1 (6 bases). The length of the CDR3 is 14 residues. CDR1 and CDR2 from the germline V gene are SGHVS and FQNEAQ. Trimming cost V 5 bases and J 4 bases, with 11 bases left between them. Here the CDR3 reads CASSRTARNEKLFF. CDR3 DNA: TGTGCCAGCAGCCGGACAGCCCGTAATGAAAAACTGTTTTTT.

The chain links TRBV5-1 to TRBJ2-5, with D maybe TRBD2 (6 bases). Trimming pared 4 bases from V and 2 bases from J, leaving 9 bases between. The V gene's germline CDR1 is SGHRS and CDR2 YFSETQ. This CDR3 is built from 13 residues. CDR3 in amino acids: CASSPGGQETQYF. The CDR3 DNA is TGCGCCAGCAGCCCCGGGGGACAAGAGACCCAGTACTTC.

This sequence joins TRBV6-5 and TRBJ1-5; D may be TRBD1 (6 bases). Germline assignment: CDR1 MNHEY and CDR2 SVGAGI. The CDR3 length is 15 residues. Trimming pared 5 bases from V and 1 base from J, leaving 12 bases between. The CDR3 nucleotides read TGTGCCAGCAGTCTCCAGGGGTCGAGCAATCAGCCCCAGCATTTT. This sequence encodes CASSLQGSSNQPQHF.

The chain uses TRBV27 and TRBJ1-5; D call uncertain. CDR1 is MNHEY, CDR2 SMNVEV, per germline (reference sequence). Deletions cut 7 bases from V and 2 bases from J, with 6 bases between. The CDR3 is 12 residues long. DNA for the CDR3: TGTGCCAGCACGTCGGGCAATCAGCCCCAGCATTTT. Amino acid sequence: CASTSGNQPQHF.

This chain uses TRBV7-2 with TRBJ2-2, with 13 bases identical to TRBD2. This CDR3 has 17 amino acids. V lost 5 bases to trimming and J lost 5 bases; unmatched junction nucleotides: 8. CDR1 SGHTA and CDR2 FQGNSA come from the germline V gene. The CDR3 loop is CASSPTSGRARTGELFF. DNA of the CDR3: TGTGCCAGCAGCCCAACTAGCGGGAGGGCCCGGACCGGGGAGCTGTTTTTT.

The CDR3 DNA is TGTGCCACCAGCAGAGAACGCGGCTCCTACAATGAGCAGTTCTTC. It translates to CATSRERGSYNEQFF. The chain uses TRBV15 and TRBJ2-1; no clear D gene. This CDR3 spans 15 amino acids. The germline CDR1 and CDR2 sequences are LNHNV and YYDKDF (reference sequence). V shed 0 bases and J shed 0 bases, with 6 bases lying between them.

CDR3 bases: TGTGCCACCAGCAAAGGTGGGACACCGAACACTGAAGCTTTCTTT. Translation gives CATSKGGTPNTEAFF. The chain employs TRBV15 and TRBJ1-1; D possibly corresponds to TRBD1 (6 bases). The CDR3 runs to 15 residues. Deletions cut 4 bases from V and 1 base from J, with 13 bases between. CDR1 and CDR2 (germline): LNHNV, YYDKDF (reference sequence).